Given below is one TCR beta chain in context. Its cognate antigen has yet to be identified. It has no much larger one-base neighbor in the sample; base qualities were not kept. V lost 9 bases and J lost 4 bases, and the count of bases not matched to a germline gene is 8. The CDR3 starts with the cysteine, ends with the phenylalanine, and has 13 residues. CDR3 DNA only is kept here, 39 bases in frame from base 1. Looking up the germline V gene (reference sequence) yields CDR1 LNHDA and CDR2 SQIVND. Libraries came from the immunoSEQ multiplex PCR assay. For the multiplex PCR, a mixture combining 60 forward primers for TCR Vbeta segments and 13 reverse primers for TCR Jbeta segments was used. The CDR3 region of rearranged TCR beta genes was amplified from genomic DNA by a multiplex PCR assay. On the Illumina HiSeq System, the amplified TCR beta libraries were sequenced as 87-base-pair reads. Per the original workflow: A later analysis tallied 75 million to 85 million unique TCR beta chains across the 660 or so repertoires, and 10 million to 11 million of those chains were shared by two or more donors. To remove PCR and sequencing errors, raw reads were error-corrected and collapsed into unique sequences using a nearest-neighbor algorithm that merged closely related sequences. CDR3 sequences were aligned to IMGT reference sequences to assign V, D and J gene segments. For a sequence to be retained, at least a six-nucleotide match to both a V gene segment and a J gene segment was required. Rearrangements were classified as productive when the CDR3 lacked stop codons and remained in frame with V and J, and all other rearrangements were classified as non-productive. Following IMGT convention, CDR3 was defined as the stretch from the second conserved V-encoded cysteine up to the conserved J-encoded phenylalanine. In an earlier analysis of more than 550 of the donors, sequences lacking an unambiguous match to a single V gene segment were excluded. In an earlier analysis of 587 of the donors, a V segment was called functional when productive rearrangements were above 56.7%, and segregating when the standard deviation between donors exceeded 5%. A statistical classification framework was developed to diagnose cytomegalovirus status using the catalog of TCR beta chain sequences. In a later analysis, TCR nucleotide sequences were compared against IMGT/GENE-DB human TR gene sequences so that V and J genes could be assigned. Using the TCRdist pipeline, a later analysis assigned CDR3 sequences along with most-parsimonious VDJ recombination scenarios. In a later analysis, each TCR beta chain was defined by its CDR3 amino acid sequence together with its V-gene family, and reads lacking a unique V-gene family were excluded. To address suspected cross-contamination and a sequencing artifact, a later analysis removed over 500 highly shared, low-generation-probability nucleotide sequences. In a later analysis, a clonal expansion index was calculated for each public chain from normalized within-repertoire ranks of inferred template counts. In a later analysis, generation probabilities were computed using a VDJ recombination model fitted to out-of-frame rearrangements, and the results were checked against IGoR. Hypergeometric tests were used in a later analysis to score TCR-TCR, TCR-HLA and TCR-CMV co-occurrence, with a repertoire-size bias correction applied to the TCR pairs. To estimate false discovery rates, a later analysis permuted the HLA or CMV assignments 20 times. In a later analysis, co-occurring TCRs were grouped using DBSCAN, and TCRdist sequence similarity was added for clustering within HLA-allele-positive subsets. Repertoires with fewer than 30,000 or more than 120,000 public chains were left out of co-occurrence clustering, as were four to six repertoires with anomalous nucleotide sharing. The source is immuneACCESS, and TCRdb retained only in-frame sequences with V and J called. Part of the clones is not carried over; for the studies checked, unresolved V genes explain less than half of this, and the remainder is unexplained. V and J calls and clone size come straight from that table; D and trimming were deduced from the DNA. The sample data list about 94,000 clones, and about 80% of these were observed just once. Clones ranked in the top ten supply about 0.69% of the sample.

In total, roughly 710 healthy bone marrow donors made up the cohort. All cohort members were sampled while nominally healthy, although unrecorded immune exposures were likely present. The donor was CMV seronegative and belonged to the group of 380 or so seronegative cohort members. A peripheral blood sample was provided by each donor, and peripheral blood mononuclear cells were used for TCR beta sequencing. The Qiagen DNeasy Blood Extraction Kit was used to extract genomic DNA from the blood cell samples. These data are taken from a study of cytomegalovirus exposure and HLA in healthy donors (dated by TCRdb to 2016 to 2017). Background on the whole study: An earlier analysis of several hundred of the donors reported roughly 300 Gb of sequence data and around 120 million unique TCR beta sequences from 190 million or so T cells. An early release that covered some 630 HLA-typed donors contained 300 to 350 gigabases of sequencing data and tens of millions of unique TCR sequences. Among the approximately 400 genotyped donors, under 90% belonged to the genetic ancestry cluster associated with self-reported Caucasian donors. The study aimed to test whether signatures of past pathogen exposure could be identified by cataloging public T cell receptors. The T cell repertoires of some 670 subjects were profiled by immunosequencing and related to cytomegalovirus serostatus. Along with the roughly 670-subject first cohort, a separate validation cohort of over a hundred different subjects was used. To predict cytomegalovirus infection status, the study combined high-throughput TCR immunosequencing, statistical association of individual TCRs with disease status, and machine learning. A later analysis re-examined previously published TCR beta repertoires from roughly 720 donors and added high-resolution HLA genotyping to investigate patterns of TCR occurrence. The later analysis used no new phenotypic data to find candidate immune exposures, relying instead on TCR beta sequences and their occurrence across donors. An earlier analysis of 587 of the donors used high-throughput TCR beta sequencing to judge whether each TCR beta V gene segment behaved as functional or pseudogenic. Donor age, sex, ethnicity and CMV serostatus were compiled alongside the repertoire data. Genome-wide SNP genotypes for about 65% of the 666 donors were used in a later genetic analysis, which treated that subset as a discovery cohort. All discovery cohort repertoires had been generated using a single sequencing platform. Class I and class II HLA loci were covered by the typing at four-digit resolution. Typing coverage varied by locus: roughly 629-630 donors for A, B, C, DRB1 and DQB1; about 520 for DQA1; around 570 for DPA1; under 490 for DPB1. A handful of DR-DQ haplotypes were handled as single units for association and clustering because linkage in the cohort was strong. Among roughly 370 genotyped donors of the cohort, an average of roughly 240,000 unique TCR beta nucleotide sequences were sequenced per donor, roughly 18% of them non-productive.

On the study overall, not on this receptor specifically: A later analysis found that most CMV-associated TCR beta chains appeared HLA-restricted, with HLA associations seemingly driven largely by CMV exposure. According to a later analysis, parvovirus B19, influenza, CMV and Epstein-Barr virus appeared linked to several top co-occurrence clusters. According to a later genetic analysis, donors in an Asian-associated ancestry cluster had fewer N-insertions in productive TCRs than the roughly 700-donor mean. A later analysis associated about 17,000 TCR beta sequences with specific HLA alleles at a false discovery rate of 0.05. In vitro tests confirmed that three of the cytomegalovirus-associated TCR beta chains recognize cytomegalovirus antigens. Only TCR beta chains were sequenced in this cohort, and the absence of alpha or paired-chain data limited detectable features. Because the 87-base-pair reads could not distinguish some IMGT-functional V segments, including TRBV6-2 and TRBV6-3, those segments were excluded. HLA typing was unavailable for some donors at each locus, so association tests used only the typed subset. According to a later analysis, TCR association rates differed among HLA loci, with DRB1 alleles showing the most associated TCRs and HLA-C alleles showing the fewest. It was suggested by the authors that the approach could potentially be generalized to other disease states and immunological phenotypes. The presence/absence analyses assumed that sequencing depth was roughly uniform across donors, and that assumption may not be true. Broadly in line with IMGT annotations, most TCR beta V segments showed up in productive rearrangements about 87% or about 30% of the time in an earlier analysis of roughly 590 of the donors. Most TCR sequences were observed very rarely across donors, whereas some public TCRs were present in many individuals. The classifier was reported to diagnose cytomegalovirus status with high specificity and sensitivity in both the original cohort and the validation cohort. Strong co-occurrence of HLA alleles, especially DR and DQ, made assigning TCR associations to individual alleles difficult. A further reported finding was that TCR beta sequences accurately predicted the HLA-A and HLA-B alleles for most subjects in the first cohort. Linkage disequilibrium might explain the correlated functional status among segregating V segments, but an unknown experimental factor could not be excluded. Because counts were too low, some 16 rarely observed V segments, including chromosome 9 orphons, were excluded from the earlier analysis of around 640 of the donors. A later genetic analysis associated a missense DCLRE1C variant with V-gene and J-gene trimming of TCR beta chains, and an independent cohort replicated the association. The study listed 150 to 200 TCR beta chains as associated with cytomegalovirus. The sequencing pipeline was judged likely to have produced a cluster of highly shared sequence variants as a technical artifact. A later analysis found that HLA-associated TCR beta chains were more clonally expanded and had lower generation probabilities than equally common non-associated chains. Immune exposure information for the cohort was limited to CMV serostatus.

Here the chain combines TRBV19 and TRBJ1-1; 7 nucleotides in the junction match TRBD1. The TCR originated in a woman in her sixties in good health and CMV-seronegative. The sample was PBMCs. At the DNA level, the sequence is TGTGCCAGCGGGACCAACAGGGGCACTGAAGCTTTCTTT. Translated, this is CASGTNRGTEAFF.